These 22 T cell receptor beta chains share one sample of origin, sequenced in a study of shared clonotypes between healthy human individuals. Profiled with immunoSEQ multiplex PCR; TCRdb holds only in-frame clones, not every one. The sample lists about 690,000 clones; 90% were seen once. Sequenced material: memory CD8+ T cells from PBMCs. Indicated subset: CD45RO+ cells pooled with CCR7-negative TemRA cells. Receptor source: a man between 18 and 35 years old in good health. Some clones in this sample may be carry-over from other donors' samples.

V gene TRBV27 combines with J gene TRBJ1-5; D is possibly TRBD1 (6 bases). Trimming removed 0 bases from V and 3 bases from J, with 12 bases in between. The CDR3 length is 16 residues. Germline V gene sequence: CDR1 MNHEY, CDR2 SMNVEV (reference sequence). The CDR3, as DNA: TGTGCCAGCAGTTTATCGTGGGGGCAGGTCAATCAGCCCCAGCATTTT. Translation gives CASSLSWGQVNQPQHF.

This clone was detected once. This chain links TRBV5-1 with TRBJ1-2, with 9 positions matching TRBD1. Germline V lookup: CDR1 SGHRS, CDR2 YFSETQ. The CDR3 sequence is 17 residues long. With V trimmed by 0 bases and J by 4 bases, 10 bases remained unmatched. CDR3 protein: CASSLDVSQGAIYGYTF. In DNA form, the CDR3 reads TGCGCCAGCAGCTTGGACGTATCACAGGGGGCCATCTATGGCTACACCTTC. The variable domain in full, with the rest retrieved from reference TRBV5-1 and TRBJ1-2, is KAGVTQTPRYLIKTRGQQVTLSCSPISGHRSVSWYQQTPGQGLQFLFEYFSETQRNKGNFPGRFSGRQFSNSRSEMNVSTLELGDSALYLCASSLDVSQGAIYGYTFGSGTRLTVV.

The V gene is TRBV15, the J gene TRBJ1-1; D gene uncertain. From germline, CDR1 is LNHNV and CDR2 YYDKDF (reference sequence). V was shortened by 5 bases and J by 0 bases, with 10 bases between the two germline ends. This CDR3 is built from 14 residues. The CDR3, as DNA: TGTGCCACCAGCTCAACAGCGATGAACACTGAAGCTTTCTTT. It translates to CATSSTAMNTEAFF.

As concerns this clone: A single base is all that separates this from a far larger clone, so a read error is likely. The chain recombines TRBV6-4 with TRBJ1-5; no clear D gene. The DNA end favors TRBJ2-3, so the J call may be wrong. Germline V gene sequence: CDR1 MRHNA, CDR2 SNTAGT. This CDR3 comprises 13 residues. CDR3 region: CASSEDSNQPQYF. In nucleotides, the CDR3 is TGTGCCAGCAGTGAGGATAGCAATCAGCCCCAGTATTTT.

The rearrangement joins TRBV9 to TRBJ1-2; 7 positions match TRBD1. From germline, CDR1 is SGDLS and CDR2 YYNGEE. Trimming took 0 bases from V and 6 from J; bases not matched to a gene: 2. The CDR3 loop spans 13 amino acids. The CDR3 here is CASSVGGGNGYTF. In DNA form, the CDR3 reads TGTGCCAGCAGCGTAGGAGGGGGCAATGGCTACACCTTC. Combining the CDR3 with reference TRBV9 and TRBJ1-2 gives the whole variable domain DSGVTQTPKHLITATGQRVTLRCSPRSGDLSVYWYQQSLDQGLQFLIQYYNGEERAKGNILERFSAQQFPDLHSELNLSSLELGDSALYFCASSVGGGNGYTFGSGTRLTVV.

This clone was observed once. The gene calls are TRBV4-3 and TRBJ2-7; 10 bases are a match to TRBD1. V shed 4 bases, J shed 1 base, and the junction held 4 bases outside the gene matches. Per the germline V gene, CDR1 is LGHNA and CDR2 is YSLEER. The CDR3 has 15 amino acids. The CDR3 DNA reads TGCGCCAGCAGCCCGGACAGGGGGGAGTCCTACGAGCAGTACTTC. Its protein is CASSPDRGESYEQYF.

Only one count was recorded for this clone. The chain recombines TRBV27 with TRBJ2-5; weak D call: TRBD1 (5 bases). The V end lost 5 bases, the J end lost 4 bases, and 20 bases lay between the germline ends. CDR3 length: 16 residues. Germline CDR1 MNHEY, CDR2 SMNVEV (reference sequence). In nucleotides, the CDR3 is TGTGCCAGCAGTAGATTCCCCCAGGGTCGCCGAGAGACCCAGTACTTC. Protein product: CASSRFPQGRRETQYF.

The V and J genes are TRBV28 and TRBJ2-5; 7 bases match TRBD2. With the DNA end fitting TRBJ2-7 better, the J assignment may be wrong. Germline V gene lookup returns CDR1 MDHEN and CDR2 SYDVKM. This CDR3 spans 15 amino acids. The CDR3 is CASSLRTRAHYEQYF. In DNA form, the CDR3 reads TGTGCCAGCAGTTTAAGGACTAGGGCGCACTACGAGCAGTACTTC.

The chain joins TRBV9 to TRBJ2-2; TRBD1 is a possible D gene (5 bases). With 3 bases removed from V and 6 bases from J, the gap between germline ends came to 12 bases. The CDR3 loop spans 14 amino acids. Per the germline V gene, CDR1 is SGDLS and CDR2 is YYNGEE. CDR3 region: CASSAGRTAGELFF. The CDR3 nucleotides are TGTGCCAGCAGCGCAGGGCGCACGGCCGGGGAGCTGTTTTTT.

The chain carries TRBV10-3 and TRBJ2-2, with 10 bases aligning to TRBD1. V lost 10 bases and J lost 2; bases outside the gene matches: 10. The CDR3 extends over 16 amino acids. Germline V gene data show CDR1 as ENHRY and CDR2 as SYGVKD. DNA of the CDR3: TGTGCCACGACGGACAGGGGGGGGATCAACACCGGGGAGCTGTTTTTT. Protein product: CATTDRGGINTGELFF.

The chain joins TRBV27 to TRBJ2-7, with 8 bases matching TRBD2. The CDR3 has 14 residues. J gave up 5 bases and V 1 base, and 4 bases lay outside the gene matches. CDR1 is MNHEY, CDR2 SMNVEV, per germline (reference sequence). Here the CDR3 reads CASSLYPGGDEQYF. DNA for the CDR3: TGTGCCAGCAGTTTATACCCGGGAGGGGACGAGCAGTACTTC.

This clone showed up just once. This chain joins TRBV5-1 and TRBJ2-2, with D possibly TRBD1 on 5 matching bases. This CDR3 region has 15 residues. Germline lookup yields CDR1 SGHRS and CDR2 YFSETQ. V was pared by 0 bases and J by 1 base, with 7 bases between. This CDR3 is CASSLDGQNTGELFF. CDR3 bases: TGCGCCAGCAGCTTGGACGGACAGAACACCGGGGAGCTGTTTTTT.

This chain joins TRBV7-8 and TRBJ1-4, with TRBD1 matching over 8 bases. V shed 6 bases and J 2 bases; nucleotides not matched to a gene: 2. The CDR3 totals 14 residues. Germline CDR1 SGHVS, CDR2 FQNEAQ. CDR3 nucleotide sequence: TGTGCCAGCAGGGCAGGGGGCACTAATGAAAAACTGTTTTTT. Its protein is CASRAGGTNEKLFF.

DNA of the CDR3: TGTGCCAGCACACGGTCAGAGAGCTCCTACGAGCAGTACTTC. Protein: CASTRSESSYEQYF. The rearrangement uses TRBV6-5 and TRBJ2-7; D unclear. Germline V gene lookup returns CDR1 MNHEY and CDR2 SVGAGI. V lost 7 bases, J lost 0 bases, and 13 bases lay in between. The CDR3 length is 14 residues.

The chain links TRBV15 to TRBJ2-7; 8 positions agree with TRBD1. Per germline, CDR1 LNHNV and CDR2 YYDKDF (reference sequence). The CDR3 loop spans 16 amino acids. Trimming at V came to 0 bases and at J to 0 bases, leaving 4 bases not matched to a gene. The CDR3 reads CATSRDRGTGSYEQYF. The CDR3 nucleotides read TGTGCCACCAGCAGAGATCGCGGGACAGGCTCCTACGAGCAGTACTTC.

The J gene is TRBJ2-1, the V gene TRBV19, with D unclear. CDR1 and CDR2 (germline): LNHDA, SQIVND (reference sequence). V was shortened by 3 bases and J by 3 bases, with 12 bases between the two germline ends. The CDR3 consists of 15 residues. The CDR3 DNA reads as TGTGCCAGTAGTATGACTCACCCGGTCTACAATGAGCAGTTCTTC. This sequence encodes CASSMTHPVYNEQFF.

CDR3 in amino acids: CASSVEGAMNTEAFF. Here the CDR3 DNA reads TGTGCCAGCAGCGTAGAAGGGGCGATGAACACTGAAGCTTTCTTT. The chain recombines TRBV9 with TRBJ1-1; TRBD1 might be the D (5 bases). This CDR3 is 15 amino acids long. Trimming removed 0 bases at V and 0 bases at J, with 9 bases between. Germline V gives CDR1 SGDLS, CDR2 YYNGEE.

The chain combines TRBV5-6 with TRBJ2-7; D possibly matches TRBD1 or TRBD2 (5 bases each). The germline V gene has CDR1 SGHDT and CDR2 YYEEEE. The CDR3 extends over 14 amino acids. V lost 4 bases and J lost 5, with 16 bases in between. The CDR3 nucleotides are TGTGCCAGCAGCCTGGGGTGGGGGAGCCACGAGCAGTACTTC. Its translation: CASSLGWGSHEQYF. The whole variable domain, filled in from reference TRBV5-6 and TRBJ2-7, reads DAGVTQSPTHLIKTRGQQVTLRCSPKSGHDTVSWYQQALGQGPQFIFQYYEEEERQRGNFPDRFSGHQFPNYSSELNVNALLLGDSALYLCASSLGWGSHEQYFGPGTRLTVT.

The J gene is TRBJ1-5, the V gene TRBV9; 7 bases are a match to TRBD1. CDR1 is SGDLS, CDR2 YYNGEE, per germline. This CDR3 is built from 17 residues. V was pared by 3 bases and J by 0 bases, with 9 bases of the junction left unmatched. CDR3 DNA: TGTGCCAGCAGCGCCGGCAGGGGGGATTATAGCAATCAGCCCCAGCATTTT. This codes for CASSAGRGDYSNQPQHF. Full variable domain (missing parts from reference TRBV9 and TRBJ1-5): DSGVTQTPKHLITATGQRVTLRCSPRSGDLSVYWYQQSLDQGLQFLIQYYNGEERAKGNILERFSAQQFPDLHSELNLSSLELGDSALYFCASSAGRGDYSNQPQHFGDGTRLSIL.

The chain is built from TRBV28 and TRBJ1-5; D possibly corresponds to TRBD1 (5 bases). CDR3 length: 16 residues. Deletions cut 4 bases from V and 2 bases from J, with 15 bases between. The V gene's germline CDR1 is MDHEN and CDR2 SYDVKM. In nucleotides, the CDR3 is TGTGCCAGCAGTTGGGGGTTCAGCCCCGGCAATCAGCCCCAGCATTTT. Its protein product is CASSWGFSPGNQPQHF.

In its sample, this clone was seen once. The chain employs TRBV5-6 and TRBJ2-3; 8 positions agree with TRBD1. The germline V gene has CDR1 SGHDT and CDR2 YYEEEE. The CDR3 contains 15 residues. The junction had 1 base not matched to a gene; V was cut back by 0 bases and J by 1 base. The CDR3: CASSLVDRGTDTQYF. Here the CDR3 DNA reads TGTGCCAGCAGCTTGGTGGACAGGGGCACAGATACGCAGTATTTT.

The V gene is TRBV29-1, the J gene TRBJ2-7; 11 bases align to TRBD2. Germline V lookup: CDR1 SQVTM, CDR2 ANQGSEA. The CDR3 is made up of 18 amino acids. V trimming: 7 bases; J trimming: 0 bases; junction bases outside the gene matches: 17. The CDR3 is CSAPTGLAGGQRSYEQYF. Written as DNA, the CDR3 is TGCAGCGCCCCAACCGGGCTAGCGGGAGGACAACGCTCCTACGAGCAGTACTTC.